This T cell receptor (beta chain) derives from a study of blood T cell repertoires in COVID-19. Study-level background: Acute and convalescent COVID-19 samples came from the United States, Italy and Spain. Nucleic acid was either cDNA or gDNA, and it came from T cells, B-cell-depleted T cells, or PBMCs.

Per the original data handling: Estimated nucleated cell counts came from reference gene primer amplification. The repertoire was sequenced with immunoSEQ multiplex PCR; TCRdb's copy has only in-frame clones and lacks some. V and J calls and clone size are as listed in that table; D and trimming were resolved from the DNA. This sample has approximately 230,000 clones; nearly 90% occur once, and the top ten carry roughly 3.1%. Trimming took 5 bases from V and 4 from J; bases not matched to a gene: 6. This CDR3 region has 16 residues. Germline V lookup: CDR1 SGHAT, CDR2 FQNNGV. The chain has TRBV11-2 and TRBJ2-7, with TRBD2 matching 15 bases. The specimen sequenced was peripheral blood. The receptor's source is a young man with active or convalescent COVID-19. In DNA form, the CDR3 reads TGTGCCAGCAGCCAGGGACTAGCGGGGGGCCATTACGAGCAGTACTTC. Amino acid sequence: CASSQGLAGGHYEQYF.